Listed here are 23 T cell receptor beta chains from one sample, sequenced in a study of blood T cell repertoires in COVID-19. Sequencing used immunoSEQ multiplex PCR; TCRdb keeps in-frame clones, though not all of them. The sample holds under 300,000 clones, 89% seen once. Sequencing was performed on PBMCs or T cells enriched from blood (not recorded which). Source of these receptors: a woman aged 40 to 49 who had recovered from COVID-19.

CDR3 nucleotide sequence: TGTGCCAGCAGCTTAAGCACCTTTAACTATGGCTACACCTTC. Its protein product is CASSLSTFNYGYTF. This rearrangement joins TRBV7-2 to TRBJ1-2; D unclear. This CDR3 has 14 amino acids. In germline, CDR1 is SGHTA, CDR2 FQGNSA. V was shortened by 2 bases and J by 1 base, with 8 bases between the two germline ends.

This chain connects TRBV7-9 to TRBJ2-7; 8 nucleotides line up with TRBD2. With V trimmed by 5 bases and J by 0 bases, 9 bases remained unmatched. CDR1 SEHNR and CDR2 FQNEAQ come from the germline V gene (reference sequence). The CDR3 covers 16 residues. CDR3 residues: CASSPTGREASYEQYF. The DNA for the CDR3 is TGTGCCAGCAGCCCAACCGGGCGGGAGGCCTCCTACGAGCAGTACTTC.

The chain carries TRBV2 and TRBJ2-7; D unresolved. Trimming stripped 6 bases from V and 0 bases from J, with 12 bases between. Germline lookup yields CDR1 SNHLY and CDR2 FYNNEI. CDR3 length: 14 amino acids. In DNA form, the CDR3 reads TGTGCCAGCAGAGCAAGTGCCGTCTCCTACGAGCAGTACTTC. Amino acids: CASRASAVSYEQYF.

The V call is TRBV2, the J call TRBJ1-2, with D perhaps matching TRBD1 (6 bases). The CDR3 covers 14 residues. V shed 9 bases and J shed 10 bases, with 24 bases lying between them. Germline V gene sequence: CDR1 SNHLY, CDR2 FYNNEI. CDR3 residues: CASSAEGGVRHYTF. CDR3 nucleotides: TGTGCCAGTTCAGCAGAGGGGGGGGTGAGGCACTACACCTTC.

The chain uses TRBV5-1 and TRBJ1-5; the match to TRBD1 covers 8 bases. J was trimmed by 7 bases and V by 0 bases; bases with no gene match: 3. CDR1 is SGHRS, CDR2 YFSETQ, per germline. CDR3 length: 14 residues. The CDR3: CASSLDRGGQPQHF. CDR3 in DNA: TGCGCCAGCAGCTTGGACAGGGGGGGCCAGCCCCAGCATTTT.

This clone came up once. This CDR3 is CASSPTAGGANVLTF. The CDR3 coding sequence is TGCGCCAGCAGCCCTACCGCGGGGGGGGCCAACGTCCTGACTTTC. The chain joins TRBV5-1 to TRBJ2-6, with a weak D call TRBD2 (6 bases). The CDR3 runs to 15 residues. V was clipped by 4 bases and J by 4 bases, with 12 bases between them. Germline loops: CDR1 SGHRS, CDR2 YFSETQ.

The rearrangement joins TRBV5-6 to TRBJ2-7; 9 positions match TRBD1. Germline CDR1 and CDR2: SGHDT and YYEEEE. Unmatched junction bases numbered 6, after V lost 2 bases and J lost 3 bases. The length of the CDR3 is 15 residues. CDR3 nucleotide sequence: TGTGCCAGCAGCTTTTTAGGGACAGGGAACTACGAGCAGTACTTC. Translation: CASSFLGTGNYEQYF.

The chain joins TRBV7-2 to TRBJ1-1; D not resolved. The V gene lost 7 bases and the J gene lost 3 bases, with 15 bases spanning the gap. The CDR3 contains 14 residues. The V gene's germline CDR1 is SGHTA and CDR2 FQGNSA. CDR3 sequence reads: CASIRSKEYTEAFF. The CDR3 DNA sequence: TGTGCCAGCATACGCTCCAAGGAGTACACTGAAGCTTTCTTT.

The chain carries TRBV5-6 and TRBJ1-2; weak D call: TRBD1 (6 bases). Trimming stripped 4 bases from V and 5 bases from J, with 12 bases between. The germline V gene encodes CDR1 SGHDT and CDR2 YYEEEE. CDR3 size: 13 residues. Here the CDR3 reads CASSLGGQYGYTF. The CDR3 DNA reads as TGTGCCAGCAGCCTTGGGGGACAATATGGCTACACCTTC.

CDR3 region: CASSLLGSLEQFF. CDR3 DNA sequence: TGTGCCAGCAGTTTATTGGGGAGCTTGGAGCAGTTCTTC. V is TRBV28 and J is TRBJ2-1, with D tentatively TRBD2 (5 bases). In germline, CDR1 is MDHEN, CDR2 SYDVKM. The CDR3 loop spans 13 amino acids. V was shortened by 1 base and J by 10 bases, with 11 bases between the two germline ends.

The chain is built from TRBV7-6 and TRBJ2-2; unclear D gene. Germline assignment: CDR1 SGHVS and CDR2 FNYEAQ. The CDR3 contains 16 residues. V was trimmed by 2 bases and J by 0 bases, leaving 10 bases between them. The CDR3 spells CASSLFPHTNTGELFF. The DNA of the CDR3 is TGTGCCAGCAGCTTATTTCCACACACGAACACCGGGGAGCTGTTTTTT.

J is TRBJ1-2 and V is TRBV27; D gene ambiguous. CDR3 length: 11 amino acids. V gave up 7 bases and J gave up 8 bases, with 11 bases separating them. Germline V gene lookup returns CDR1 MNHEY and CDR2 SMNVEV (reference sequence). For the CDR3, the DNA is TGTGCCAGCACTCCCTCGGGAGGCTACACCTTC. It yields the protein CASTPSGGYTF.

J is TRBJ1-2 and V is TRBV4-1, with D hard to call. The CDR3 is made up of 15 amino acids. V was pared by 1 base and J by 0 bases, with 9 bases between. Germline-derived CDR1 and CDR2 are MGHRA and YSYEKL. CDR3 loop: CASSQAQVANYGYTF. CDR3 sequence (DNA): TGCGCCAGCAGCCAAGCGCAGGTGGCTAACTATGGCTACACCTTC.

This clone was counted a few times. The chain has TRBV7-6 and TRBJ1-1; possibly TRBD1 for D (6 bases). This CDR3 has 13 amino acids. The germline V gene has CDR1 SGHVS and CDR2 FNYEAQ. V lost 5 bases, J lost 5 bases, and 12 bases lay in between. The CDR3 sequence: CASSPGHRTEAFF. The CDR3 region has the DNA TGTGCCAGCAGCCCGGGACACCGGACTGAAGCTTTCTTT.

CDR3 sequence: CASSLGFSTGYTEAFF. Written as DNA, the CDR3 is TGTGCCAGCAGCTTGGGATTTTCGACAGGGTATACTGAAGCTTTCTTT. The chain uses TRBV5-4 and TRBJ1-1, with 7 bases fitting TRBD1. The trim removed 0 bases at V and 5 bases at J, leaving 10 bases unmatched. Germline CDR1 is SGHNT and CDR2 is YYREEE (reference sequence). The CDR3 is made up of 16 amino acids.

The chain has TRBV21-1 and TRBJ2-7; the table gives TRBD2 as D, unverified against the DNA. TRBV21-1 is shown as a pseudogene. The CDR3 runs to 15 residues. CDR3 coding DNA: TGTGCCAGCAGCAAGGCTCCACGGAGCTCCTACGAGCAGTACTTC. Protein product: CASSKAPRSSYEQYF.

This clone was seen more than once but under ten times. The chain links TRBV11-2 to TRBJ2-7, with 7 bases fitting TRBD1. After removal of 5 bases from V and 2 bases from J, the junction contained 3 bases not matched to a gene. CDR1 is SGHAT and CDR2 is FQNNGV in the germline V gene. This CDR3 comprises 13 residues. The CDR3, as DNA: TGTGCCAGCAGCCAGGGACAGACCTACGAGCAGTACTTC. This gives the protein CASSQGQTYEQYF.

The chain combines TRBV6-5 with TRBJ1-1; 9 bases match TRBD1. Germline trimming cut 5 bases from V and 7 bases from J; bases unmatched to any gene: 8. Germline loops: CDR1 MNHEY, CDR2 SVGAGI. The CDR3 runs to 14 residues. The CDR3 loop is CASSKAGTGLEAFF. CDR3 coding DNA: TGTGCCAGCAGTAAGGCCGGGACAGGGCTTGAAGCTTTCTTT.

This chain connects TRBV5-5 to TRBJ2-1, with 7 bases matching TRBD1. The CDR3 totals 15 residues. In germline, CDR1 is SGHKS, CDR2 YYEKEE (reference sequence). After removal of 4 bases from V and 7 bases from J, the junction contained 11 bases not matched to a gene. CDR3 nucleotide sequence: TGTGCCAGCAGCCAAGGGTGGACAGGTCCGAATGAGCAGTTCTTC. Amino acids: CASSQGWTGPNEQFF.

The rearrangement joins TRBV5-4 to TRBJ1-1, with TRBD1 identical over 11 bases. Germline loops: CDR1 SGHNT, CDR2 YYREEE (reference sequence). Trimming cost V 5 bases and J 2 bases; bases outside gene matches: 8. The CDR3 covers 16 residues. CDR3 DNA sequence: TGTGCCAGCAGTAAGGGACAGGGGGGGATTAACACTGAAGCTTTCTTT. Translating it yields CASSKGQGGINTEAFF.

V and J are TRBV5-1 and TRBJ1-4; D gene ambiguous. There are 13 residues in the CDR3. V shed 7 bases and J shed 0 bases, with 7 bases lying between them. CDR1 is SGHRS, CDR2 YFSETQ, per germline. The CDR3 DNA reads TGCGCCAGCCGGACTTCAACTAATGAAAAACTGTTTTTT. Amino acids: CASRTSTNEKLFF.

The gene calls are TRBV3-1 (or the pseudogene TRBV3-2) and TRBJ1-6, with 11 bases that match TRBD1. Germline values: CDR1 LGHDT, CDR2 YNNKEL (reference sequence). The CDR3 length is 15 residues. V lost 1 base to trimming and J lost 9 bases; unmatched junction nucleotides: 2. The CDR3 loop reads CASSQGTGGGSPLHF. The CDR3 DNA follows: TGTGCCAGCAGCCAAGGGACAGGGGGCGGTTCACCCCTCCACTTT.

This sequence joins TRBV27 and TRBJ2-7; 7 positions match TRBD2. The germline V gene has CDR1 MNHEY and CDR2 SMNVEV (reference sequence). The J segment lost 2 bases and the V segment lost 3 bases, leaving 7 bases of the junction unmatched. The CDR3 has 15 residues. The CDR3 sequence is CASSLGGAFPYEQYF. The CDR3 nucleotides are TGTGCCAGCAGTTTGGGAGGGGCCTTTCCCTACGAGCAGTACTTC.